This TCR beta chain was captured in a study of blood T cell repertoires in COVID-19. Study-wide background: Samples taken during acute and convalescent COVID-19 were collected in the United States, Italy and Spain.

Generated by immunoSEQ multiplex PCR, the TCRdb table keeps only in-frame clones and is missing some. The sample contains approximately 280,000 clones, about 89% of which appear only once. The TCR originated in a man between 35 and 55 years old with acute or convalescent COVID-19. Sequencing was carried out using peripheral blood.

This CDR3 is CASSHSSGGFADTQYF. The DNA of the CDR3 is TGCGCCAGCAGCCATTCTAGCGGGGGGTTCGCAGATACGCAGTATTTT. The V gene is TRBV5-1, the J gene TRBJ2-3; 11 nucleotides align to TRBD2. The CDR3 runs 16 residues. Trimming took 4 bases from V and 4 from J; bases not matched to a gene: 8. From germline, CDR1 is SGHRS and CDR2 YFSETQ.